The entry below gives a single T cell receptor (beta chain) sequence along with its context. Antigen: not known. This specimen belongs to a study of CD8 T cells in Susac syndrome. Points from the study as a whole: Only a relatively small number of individuals were included in the TCR sequencing and HLA analysis.

Treatment-naive patients with stable or active relapsing-remitting disease served as multiple sclerosis controls. Negative isolation yielded the CD8+ and CD4+ T cells, while FACS enriched the TEMRA cells. With random hexamers, reverse transcription was performed on about 0.5 to 1 ug of RNA. From the immunoSEQ multiplex PCR reads, TCRdb called clonotypes with MiXCR, one entry per CDR3 protein. The sample comprises under 200,000 distinct CDR3 sequences, about 95% of which are singletons, and less than 0.2% rests with the top ten. This CDR3 is 15 amino acids long. CDR1 and CDR2 (germline): SEHNR, FQNEAQ (reference sequence). V was pared by 4 bases and J by 2 bases, with 14 bases between.

The sample consisted of CD8+ T cells from PBMCs. This receptor was obtained from a human donor with multiple sclerosis. The rearrangement links TRBV7-9 to TRBJ1-2, with D possibly TRBD1 on 6 matching bases. The CDR3 is CASSSSGTTNYGYTF. The DNA of the CDR3 is TGTGCCAGCAGCTCGTCCGGGACAACCAACTATGGCTACACCTTC.